The next 9 T cell receptor beta chains were all read from a single sample in a study of CD8+CD57+ T cells in acquired aplastic anemia. All sequencing subjects had displayed CD8+CD57+ cell expansion on flow cytometry. Genomic DNA provided the template from which TCR beta VDJ and CDR3 profiles were obtained. MiXCR, run by TCRdb on the reads, gives a single entry per CDR3 protein. Of approximately 180,000 distinct CDR3 sequences listed, less than 60% are singletons. The material sequenced was sorted CD4+, CD8+, or CD8+CD57+ T cells (not recorded which) from PBMCs. These receptors came from a human donor with aplastic anemia.

The V call is TRBV19, the J call TRBJ2-1; D unclear. This CDR3 contains 15 residues. The germline V and J ends were trimmed by 6 bases and 0 bases, with 12 bases remaining between them. CDR1 and CDR2 (germline): LNHDA, SQIVND (reference sequence). Here the CDR3 reads CASRRRPSSYNEQFF. CDR3 coding DNA: TGTGCCAGTAGGAGACGCCCGTCCTCCTACAATGAGCAGTTCTTC. The complete variable domain, with remaining parts taken from reference TRBV19 and TRBJ2-1, reads DGGITQSPKYLFRKEGQNVTLSCEQNLNHDAMYWYRQDPGQGLRLIYYSQIVNDFQKGDIAEGYSVSREKKESFPLTVTSAQKNPTAFYLCASRRRPSSYNEQFFGPGTRLTVL.

CDR3 DNA: TGCAGTGCTAGAGGTGTAGGCGAGACCCAGTACTTC. Its translation is CSARGVGETQYF. The rearrangement links TRBV20-1 to TRBJ2-5; D is unclear. The length of the CDR3 is 12 residues. With 1 base removed from V and 5 bases from J, the gap between germline ends came to 8 bases. Germline CDR1 DFQATT, CDR2 SNEGSKA (reference sequence).

This clonotype appeared many times. The V and J genes are TRBV6-5 and TRBJ1-1; D gene ambiguous. V lost 6 bases and J lost 1, with 12 bases in between. The CDR3 runs to 14 residues. The germline gives CDR1 MNHEY, CDR2 SVGAGI. In DNA, the CDR3 is TGTGCCAGCAGGGTACAGTCATCGAACACTGAAGCTTTCTTT. It translates to CASRVQSSNTEAFF.

The rearrangement uses TRBV25-1 and TRBJ1-2, with D possibly matching TRBD1 (5 bases). Germline CDR1 MGHDK, CDR2 SYGVNS. The V and J ends lost 2 bases and 1 base respectively, with 8 bases between them. The CDR3 runs to 14 residues. The CDR3 sequence is CASSEPDSNYGYTF. CDR3 nucleotide sequence: TGTGCCAGCAGTGAACCTGACAGTAACTATGGCTACACCTTC.

About this clonotype itself: Because it lacks the conserved phenylalanine or tryptophan at the end, this CDR3 is likely a read error. The chain employs TRBV19 and TRBJ1-1; D unresolved. This CDR3 is 14 amino acids long. Per germline, CDR1 LNHDA and CDR2 SQIVND (reference sequence). For the CDR3, the DNA is TGTGCCAGTAGTATAGATCGAGTTAACACTGGAGCTTTCCTT. Amino acid sequence: CASSIDRVNTGAFL.

There are many counts of this clonotype. The chain couples TRBV2 to TRBJ1-1; the D is unclear. This CDR3 is built from 13 residues. V was cut by 6 bases and J by 1 base, with 9 bases left in between. CDR1 is SNHLY and CDR2 is FYNNEI in the germline V gene. In DNA form, the CDR3 reads TGTGCCAGCAGACTCGACCCGAACACTGAAGCTTTCTTT. Translating it yields CASRLDPNTEAFF. The full variable domain, rest sourced from reference TRBV2 and TRBJ1-1, is EPEVTQTPSHQVTQMGQEVILRCVPISNHLYFYWYRQILGQKVEFLVSFYNNEISEKSEIFDDQFSVERPDGSNFTLKIRSTKLEDSAMYFCASRLDPNTEAFFGQGTRLTVV.

This clonotype was recorded many times. The V gene is TRBV19, the J gene TRBJ2-1, with D perhaps TRBD2 (7 bases). The V gene's germline CDR1 is LNHDA and CDR2 SQIVND (reference sequence). The length of the CDR3 is 16 residues. The V end was cut by 4 bases, the J end by 8 bases, with 21 bases between. The CDR3 here is CASSKWGGGLQDEQFF. CDR3 bases: TGTGCCAGTAGTAAATGGGGAGGGGGACTACAGGATGAGCAGTTCTTC.

The table lists this clonotype with many counts. The chain is built from TRBV5-6 and TRBJ2-5; 11 bases line up with TRBD2. The V and J ends lost 0 bases and 4 bases, in that order; junction bases with no gene match: 11. Per germline, CDR1 SGHDT and CDR2 YYEEEE. The CDR3 spans 18 residues. The CDR3 DNA is TGTGCCAGCAGCTTGGCTCTACTAGCGGGGGCCTTTCCAGAGACCCAGTACTTC. The encoded protein is CASSLALLAGAFPETQYF.

In this sample, this clonotype turned up many times. The chain couples TRBV7-3 to TRBJ2-1; D perhaps matches TRBD1 (6 bases). V dropped 2 bases and J dropped 6 bases, with 14 bases sitting between them. From germline, CDR1 is SGHTA and CDR2 FQGTGA. The CDR3 is made up of 15 amino acids. CDR3 nucleotide sequence: TGTGCCAGCAGCTTAGCCCCAGGGGTTTCCAATGAGCAGTTCTTC. Its protein is CASSLAPGVSNEQFF.